The 2 T cell receptor beta chains given below trace back to one sample, sequenced in a study of T cells in women clearing cervical HPV infection. This table comes from immunoSEQ multiplex PCR, and its TCRdb copy is limited to in-frame clones, with some not included. The sample data list roughly 18,000 clones. Sequencing was carried out using blood buffy coat. The receptors derive from a woman aged 18 to 75 with a cervical HPV16 infection that either progressed to CIN3+ or cleared (not recorded which).

CDR3 DNA, as far as it was read: TGTGCCAGCAGCTCTTCGGACTACCGAAATACG. Amino acids: CASSSSDYRNT. The CDR3 in full is CASSSSDYRNTQYF. The genes are TRBV5-4 and TRBJ2-3; TRBD2 is a possible D gene (6 bases). From the germline J gene comes the end of the CDR3, since the read stops 3 residues before it. Trimming cost V 3 bases and J 7 bases, with 15 bases left between them. This CDR3 region has 14 residues. Germline-derived CDR1 and CDR2 are SGHNT and YYREEE (reference sequence).

As concerns this clone: With the read ending 3 residues before the CDR3 end, the germline J gene is used to fill in that end. This sequence joins TRBV20-1 and TRBJ1-5; TRBD1 agrees at 7 bases. The ends lost 1 base at V and 7 bases at J; junction bases unmatched: 25. The CDR3 has 20 residues. Germline V gene data show CDR1 as DFQATT and CDR2 as SNEGSKA (reference sequence). This chain's CDR3 is CSARVRSTGTVLPSRQPQHF. CDR3 DNA, as far as it was read: TGCAGTGCTAGAGTCCGGTCAACCGGGACAGTTTTGCCGTCTCGGCAGCCC.